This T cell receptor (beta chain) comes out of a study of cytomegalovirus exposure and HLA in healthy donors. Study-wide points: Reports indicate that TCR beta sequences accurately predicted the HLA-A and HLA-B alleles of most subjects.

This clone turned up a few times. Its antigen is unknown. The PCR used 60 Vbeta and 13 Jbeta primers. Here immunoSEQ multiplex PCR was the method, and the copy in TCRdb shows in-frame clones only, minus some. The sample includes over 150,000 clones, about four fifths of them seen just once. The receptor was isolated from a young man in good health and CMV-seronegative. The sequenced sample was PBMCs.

DNA of the CDR3: TGTGCCACCAGCCGACCAAAGGGGGTTCACACTGAAGCTTTCTTT. Amino acid sequence: CATSRPKGVHTEAFF. The chain joins TRBV15 to TRBJ1-1; D may be TRBD1 (6 bases). V was shortened by 5 bases and J by 3 bases, with 16 bases between the two germline ends. CDR3 length: 15 residues. Germline loops: CDR1 LNHNV, CDR2 YYDKDF (reference sequence).